Following are 20 T cell receptor beta chains from one sample sequenced in a study of T cell responses to AZD1222 COVID-19 vaccine. The assay was immunoSEQ multiplex PCR, and TCRdb's table has in-frame clones only and misses some. The sample records about 180,000 clones, over 85% being singletons. This sample comprised peripheral blood, obtained on day 0 of AZD1222 vaccination. Receptors were obtained from an adult in good health.

This sequence joins TRBV3-1 (or the pseudogene TRBV3-2) and TRBJ1-6; weak D call: TRBD1 (6 bases). Germline V gives CDR1 LGHDT, CDR2 YNNKEL (reference sequence). The V end was cut by 2 bases, the J end by 10 bases, with 15 bases between. The CDR3 runs to 15 residues. The CDR3 region has the DNA TGTGCCAGCAGCCAAAGGGCTCAGGGGAGGTCACCCCTCCACTTT. Amino acids: CASSQRAQGRSPLHF.

The chain couples TRBV6-4 to TRBJ1-2; 7 bases align to TRBD1. The V gene end was trimmed by 4 bases and the J gene end by 3 bases; junction bases not matched to a gene: 5. The CDR3 runs to 14 residues. From germline, CDR1 is MRHNA and CDR2 SNTAGT. Written as DNA, the CDR3 is TGTGCCAGCAGTGTCTCTGACAGGGACTATGGCTACACCTTC. It encodes CASSVSDRDYGYTF.

Only one count was recorded for this clone. The chain joins TRBV6-5 to TRBJ1-2; 12 positions agree with TRBD1. CDR3 size: 14 residues. Germline CDR1 reads MNHEY; CDR2 reads SVGAGI. J gave up 7 bases and V 8 bases, and 8 bases lay outside the gene matches. CDR3 sequence (DNA): TGTGCCAGCGGGGACAGGGGGCTGGCCATTGGCTACACCTTC. Amino acid sequence: CASGDRGLAIGYTF.

The chain couples TRBV7-7 to TRBJ2-1; 9 bases map to TRBD2. CDR3 length: 16 amino acids. Germline V lookup: CDR1 SSHAT, CDR2 FNYEAQ (reference sequence). J lost 10 bases, V lost 5 bases, and 15 bases had no gene match. In DNA, the CDR3 is TGTGCCAGCAGCCCCCTTCCGATTAGCGGGAGCGGGGAGCAGTTCTTC. Its translation is CASSPLPISGSGEQFF.

This chain joins TRBV21-1 and TRBJ1-3; TRBD1, the table's D call, lacks a check against the DNA. TRBV21-1 is given as a pseudogene. The length of the CDR3 is 14 residues. The chain's CDR3 is CASVPRSSGNTIYF. CDR3 bases: TGTGCCAGCGTCCCCAGGTCCTCTGGAAACACCATATATTTT.

This sequence joins TRBV5-1 and TRBJ2-2; the match to TRBD2 covers 7 bases. Germline CDR1 reads SGHRS; CDR2 reads YFSETQ. Germline trimming cut 0 bases from V and 4 bases from J; bases unmatched to any gene: 6. The CDR3 consists of 16 residues. The CDR3 loop is CASSLGTGGTTGELFF. The CDR3 DNA reads as TGCGCCAGCAGCTTGGGAACGGGAGGAACCACCGGGGAGCTGTTTTTT.

The chain carries TRBV5-6 and TRBJ2-3; 9 bases are a match to TRBD1. CDR1 is SGHDT, CDR2 YYEEEE, per germline. The length of the CDR3 is 19 residues. J gave up 2 bases and V 2 bases, and 15 bases lay outside the gene matches. The CDR3 reads CASSFPTGWTGESTDTQYF. CDR3 DNA sequence: TGTGCCAGCAGCTTCCCGACCGGCTGGACAGGGGAGTCCACAGATACGCAGTATTTT.

The rearrangement links TRBV19 to TRBJ2-7; 10 bases agree with TRBD1. The V gene end was trimmed by 0 bases and the J gene end by 0 bases; junction bases not matched to a gene: 2. Per germline, CDR1 LNHDA and CDR2 SQIVND (reference sequence). CDR3 length equals 16 residues. The CDR3 region has the DNA TGTGCCAGTAGTATAGACGGGACAGGGGCCTCCTACGAGCAGTACTTC. Protein: CASSIDGTGASYEQYF.

The rearrangement uses TRBV5-1 and TRBJ1-1, with TRBD1 matching 9 bases. CDR1 is SGHRS and CDR2 is YFSETQ in the germline V gene. Losses at the gene ends were 2 bases for V and 3 bases for J; bases not matched to a gene: 5. The length of the CDR3 is 15 residues. Here the CDR3 reads CASSLWGQGDTEAFF. CDR3 nucleotide sequence: TGCGCCAGCAGCTTATGGGGACAGGGAGACACTGAAGCTTTCTTT.

In its sample, this clone was seen a few times. V gene TRBV10-1 combines with J gene TRBJ2-7; 13 bases line up with TRBD2. The CDR3 loop spans 14 amino acids. Germline V lookup: CDR1 WNHNN, CDR2 SYGVQD (reference sequence). Trimming at V came to 4 bases and at J to 4 bases, leaving 1 base not matched to a gene. CDR3 amino acids: CASSGLAGGYEQYF. CDR3 nucleotides: TGCGCCAGCAGTGGACTAGCGGGAGGTTACGAGCAGTACTTC.

This chain joins TRBV6-1 and TRBJ2-7; possible D gene TRBD1, 5 bases. V was shortened by 0 bases and J by 5 bases, with 17 bases between the two germline ends. The CDR3 covers 16 residues. Germline CDR1 MNHNS, CDR2 SASEGT. The CDR3 bases are TGTGCCAGCAGTGAAGCGCTGGGGCAGGGTAAGAACGAGCAGTACTTC. It codes for CASSEALGQGKNEQYF.

The chain employs TRBV7-7 and TRBJ2-1; no reliable D call. CDR1 is SSHAT, CDR2 FNYEAQ, per germline (reference sequence). With 2 bases removed from V and 3 bases from J, the gap between germline ends came to 5 bases. The CDR3 consists of 13 residues. The CDR3 nucleotides read TGTGCCAGCAGCTTATCCATCTACAATGAGCAGTTCTTC. Translated: CASSLSIYNEQFF.

J is TRBJ1-5 and V is TRBV5-8; possibly TRBD1 for D (6 bases). This CDR3 spans 15 amino acids. Germline-derived CDR1 and CDR2 are SGHTS and YDEGEE. Trimming cost V 1 base and J 0 bases, with 8 bases left between them. The CDR3 DNA sequence: TGTGCCAGCAGCTTGATGGGGGCTAGCAATCAGCCCCAGCATTTT. Its translation is CASSLMGASNQPQHF. The complete variable domain, with remaining parts taken from reference TRBV5-8 and TRBJ1-5, reads EAGVTQSPTHLIKTRGQQATLRCSPISGHTSVYWYQQALGLGLQFLLWYDEGEERNRGNFPPRFSGRQFPNYSSELNVNALELEDSALYLCASSLMGASNQPQHFGDGTRLSIL.

The chain is built from TRBV6-5 and TRBJ2-7; 8 bases fit TRBD2. Trimming removed 5 bases from V and 7 bases from J; junction bases left unmatched: 7. This CDR3 is built from 13 residues. Per germline, CDR1 MNHEY and CDR2 SVGAGI. The CDR3 here is CASSPRGDREQYF. CDR3 nucleotides: TGTGCCAGCAGTCCGCGGGGGGATAGAGAGCAGTACTTC.

CDR3 protein: CASSEDRGFTEAFF. The CDR3 DNA reads as TGTGCCAGCAGTGAGGACAGGGGATTCACTGAAGCTTTCTTT. The chain carries TRBV6-1 and TRBJ1-1; TRBD1 matches 9 bases. Trimming removed 3 bases from V and 4 bases from J; junction bases left unmatched: 3. CDR3 length: 14 residues. Germline CDR1 is MNHNS and CDR2 is SASEGT.

This clone appeared a single time. The chain couples TRBV28 to TRBJ1-4, with D possibly being TRBD1 (6 bases). The germline CDR1 and CDR2 sequences are MDHEN and SYDVKM. CDR3 length: 12 amino acids. V lost 11 bases and J 6 bases, leaving 13 bases between the germline ends. The CDR3 reads CACGGHDEKLFF. The CDR3, as DNA: TGTGCCTGCGGGGGGCATGATGAAAAACTGTTTTTT. The full variable domain, rest sourced from reference TRBV28 and TRBJ1-4, is DVKVTQSSRYLVKRTGEKVFLECVQDMDHENMFWYRQDPGLGLRLIYFSYDVKMKEKGDIPEGYSVSREKKERFSLILESASTNQTSMYLCACGGHDEKLFFGSGTQLSVL.

The chain uses TRBV6-1 and TRBJ2-5, with 12 bases aligning to TRBD2. This CDR3 spans 15 amino acids. CDR1 MNHNS and CDR2 SASEGT come from the germline V gene. The J segment lost 2 bases and the V segment lost 2 bases, leaving 0 bases of the junction unmatched. Written as DNA, the CDR3 is TGTGCCAGCAGTGAACTAGCGGGAGGGCAAGAGACCCAGTACTTC. It is translated as CASSELAGGQETQYF.

The V call is TRBV6-5, the J call TRBJ2-1, with 11 bases identical to TRBD2. In germline, CDR1 is MNHEY, CDR2 SVGAGI. CDR3 length: 14 amino acids. Losses at the gene ends were 5 bases for V and 4 bases for J; bases not matched to a gene: 1. The CDR3 bases are TGTGCCAGCAGTCCTAGCGGGGGGTACAATGAGCAGTTCTTC. It translates to CASSPSGGYNEQFF.

The chain carries TRBV3-1 (or the pseudogene TRBV3-2) and TRBJ2-4; 12 positions match TRBD2. The length of the CDR3 is 17 residues. V shed 5 bases, J shed 1 base, and the junction held 6 bases outside the gene matches. Germline values: CDR1 LGHDT, CDR2 YNNKEL (reference sequence). As DNA, the CDR3 is TGTGCCAGCAGCTATAGACTAGCGGGAGTCGCCAAAAACATTCAGTACTTC. It encodes CASSYRLAGVAKNIQYF.

This sequence joins TRBV19 and TRBJ1-3, with D possibly being TRBD1 (5 bases). Germline CDR1 LNHDA, CDR2 SQIVND (reference sequence). The CDR3 contains 14 residues. V lost 6 bases and J lost 3, with 12 bases in between. CDR3 amino acids: CASSLGTIGNTIYF. CDR3 DNA sequence: TGTGCCAGTAGCCTCGGGACTATTGGAAACACCATATATTTT.